A selection of T cell receptor beta chains follows, all from one sample in a study of shared clonotypes between healthy human individuals. The protocol was immunoSEQ multiplex PCR, while the TCRdb copy is restricted to in-frame clones and leaves out a portion. This sample has roughly 1,800,000 clones; roughly 94% occur once, and the top ten carry roughly 1%. The sample taken for sequencing was naive CD8+ T cells sorted from blood. The receptor set was obtained from a man between 18 and 35 years old in good health. CDR3s include the opening cysteine and the closing phenylalanine or tryptophan. A D gene is named only where the DNA matches it firmly. The size entry is marked missing in some rows and otherwise reads once, few, many or a size class.

v_call	j_call	clone_size	d_call	cdr3_aa	cdr3_nt
TRBV2	TRBJ1-1	-	TRBD1	CASSAYSRDRELLAFF	TGTGCCAGCAGTGCCTACTCCCGGGACAGGGAGTTGTTGGCTTTCTTT
TRBV7-9	TRBJ1-1	-	-	CASSLGPTEAFF	TGTGCCAGCAGCCTAGGTCCTACTGAAGCTTTCTTT
TRBV27	TRBJ2-5	-	-	CASSHRGPGETQYF	TGTGCCAGCAGTCACCGGGGCCCGGGGGAGACCCAGTACTTC
TRBV19	TRBJ2-3	-	-	CASSIVGRDTQYF	TGTGCCAGTAGTATTGTGGGCCGGGATACGCAGTATTTT
TRBV5-1	TRBJ2-1	-	-	CASSPPGEQFF	TGCGCCAGCAGCCCCCCTGGTGAGCAGTTCTTC
TRBV7-9	TRBJ2-7	-	TRBD2	CASSLGPSGITYEQYF	TGTGCCAGCAGCTTAGGTCCTAGCGGGATTACCTACGAGCAGTACTTC
TRBV11-2	TRBJ2-7	-	TRBD1	CASSWGQGHSYEQYF	TGTGCCAGCAGCTGGGGACAGGGCCACTCCTACGAGCAGTACTTC
TRBV6-5	TRBJ2-1	-	-	CASSYSPSSREQFF	TGTGCCAGCAGTTACTCGCCTTCTTCTCGGGAGCAGTTCTTC
TRBV18	TRBJ1-1	-	TRBD1	CASSPRDRNTEAFF	TGTGCCAGCTCACCCCGGGACAGGAACACTGAAGCTTTCTTT
TRBV4-3	TRBJ2-7	-	TRBD1	CASSQVQGTTYEQYF	TGCGCCAGCAGCCAAGTACAGGGGACCACCTACGAGCAGTACTTC
TRBV11-2	TRBJ1-2	-	TRBD1	CASSPAGTGYGYTF	TGTGCCAGCAGCCCAGCGGGGACAGGATATGGCTACACCTTC
TRBV6-1	TRBJ1-3	-	-	CASSEVPSGNTIYF	TGTGCCAGCAGTGAAGTCCCCAGTGGAAACACCATATATTTT
TRBV5-1	TRBJ2-7	once	-	CASGWDEGSSEQYF	TGCGCCAGCGGATGGGACGAGGGCTCGAGCGAGCAGTACTTC
TRBV7-8	TRBJ2-5	once	TRBD2	CASSAFLAGQETQYF	TGTGCCAGCAGCGCCTTCTTAGCGGGGCAAGAGACCCAGTACTTC
TRBV5-6	TRBJ2-1	-	-	CASSSTNYNEQFF	TGTGCCAGCAGCTCGACTAATTACAATGAGCAGTTCTTC
TRBV7-9	TRBJ1-4	-	TRBD1	CASSPTGGNPEKLFF	TGTGCCAGCAGCCCGACAGGGGGGAATCCTGAAAAACTGTTTTTT
TRBV27	TRBJ1-1	-	-	CASIPGVWAPNTEAFF	TGTGCCAGCATTCCAGGGGTATGGGCCCCGAACACTGAAGCTTTCTTT
TRBV21-1	TRBJ1-1	-	-	CASSLDRGLFYDTEAFF	TGTGCCAGCAGCCTGGACAGGGGACTCTTTTATGACACTGAAGCTTTCTTT
TRBV4-1	TRBJ2-5	-	-	CASSQDTTWEQETQYF	TGCGCCAGCAGCCAAGATACCACGTGGGAGCAAGAGACCCAGTACTTC
TRBV14	TRBJ2-7	-	TRBD1	CASSQGQWEPYEQYF	TGTGCCAGCAGCCAGGGACAGTGGGAGCCCTACGAGCAGTACTTC
TRBV6-5	TRBJ2-5	-	-	CASSYWTDQETQYF	TGTGCCAGCAGTTACTGGACAGACCAAGAGACCCAGTACTTC
TRBV6-5	TRBJ2-7	once	TRBD2	CASSYLAGDSYEQYF	TGTGCCAGCAGTTACTTAGCGGGCGACTCCTACGAGCAGTACTTC
TRBV27	TRBJ2-7	-	TRBD2	CASSLYRAGGLSYEQYF	TGTGCCAGCAGTTTATATAGGGCGGGAGGGCTCAGTTACGAGCAGTACTTC
TRBV27	TRBJ1-2	-	TRBD1	CASSSPGQGYGYTF	TGTGCCAGCAGTTCACCGGGACAGGGTTATGGCTACACCTTC
TRBV30	TRBJ2-3	once	-	CAWMFSDTQYF	TGTGCCTGGATGTTTTCCGATACGCAGTATTTT
TRBV9	TRBJ1-1	-	-	CASSAGLNTEAFF	TGTGCCAGCAGCGCAGGACTGAACACTGAAGCTTTCTTT
TRBV5-6	TRBJ1-2	-	-	CASSLYRANYGYTF	TGTGCCAGCAGCTTGTATCGGGCGAATTATGGCTACACCTTC
TRBV5-1	TRBJ2-7	-	TRBD1	CASGPTGGYEQYF	TGCGCCAGCGGACCGACAGGGGGGTACGAGCAGTACTTC
TRBV5-4	TRBJ2-3	-	TRBD2	CASSSRLGASGSTDTQYF	TGTGCCAGCAGCTCCCGACTTGGGGCTAGCGGGAGCACAGATACGCAGTATTTT
TRBV10-2	TRBJ2-5	-	-	CASTETLWETQYF	TGCGCCAGCACCGAAACGCTGTGGGAGACCCAGTACTTC
TRBV13	TRBJ2-3	-	TRBD2	CASSLEAGEPTDTQYF	TGTGCCAGCAGCTTAGAAGCGGGAGAACCCACAGATACGCAGTATTTT
TRBV5-1	TRBJ2-1	-	-	CASSLASGGRYNEQFF	TGCGCCAGCAGCTTGGCTTCGGGTGGTCGGTACAATGAGCAGTTCTTC
TRBV4-1	TRBJ2-7	-	-	CASSQDTYREQYF	TGCGCCAGCAGCCAAGATACGTACCGCGAGCAGTACTTC
TRBV29-1	TRBJ1-5	-	TRBD1	CSVVDRDSNQPQHF	TGCAGCGTTGTGGACAGGGATAGCAATCAGCCCCAGCATTTT
TRBV28	TRBJ2-2	-	TRBD2	CASSPPLADTNTGELFF	TGTGCCAGCAGTCCCCCTCTAGCGGATACGAACACCGGGGAGCTGTTTTTT
TRBV27	TRBJ2-1	-	TRBD2	CASSLAGGLYNEQFF	TGTGCCAGCAGTTTAGCGGGAGGGCTCTACAATGAGCAGTTCTTC
TRBV28	TRBJ2-7	-	TRBD1	CASSSGGEDYEQYF	TGTGCCAGCAGTTCAGGGGGAGAGGACTACGAGCAGTACTTC
TRBV6-5	TRBJ2-1	-	-	CASRATSSYNEQFF	TGTGCCAGCAGGGCGACAAGCTCCTACAATGAGCAGTTCTTC
TRBV4-1	TRBJ1-6	-	-	CASSQLPPWTTEGSALHF	TGCGCCAGCAGCCAACTCCCTCCCTGGACCACGGAGGGTTCGGCCCTCCACTTT
TRBV15	TRBJ2-7	-	-	CATSRDLTYEQYF	TGTGCCACCAGCAGGGATTTGACCTACGAGCAGTACTTC
TRBV2	TRBJ1-4	-	TRBD1	CASSQGDTGGNNEKLFF	TGTGCCAGCAGTCAAGGGGATACAGGGGGGAATAATGAAAAACTGTTTTTT